This passage covers 19 T cell receptor beta chains from one sample sequenced in a study of PD-1 blockade in classical Hodgkin lymphoma. Profiled with immunoSEQ multiplex PCR; TCRdb holds only in-frame clones, not every one. Altogether almost 100,000 clones are present, 80% to 95% being singletons, with the ten largest covering 2.5% to 3.5%. The patients all showed relapse after autologous stem cell transplantation, while their brentuximab vedotin exposure varied. The sample here was peripheral blood mononuclear cells (PBMCs), taken at baseline. The source of these receptors is a human donor with classical Hodgkin lymphoma.

The V call is TRBV5-1, the J call TRBJ2-2; 9 bases line up with TRBD1. Germline V gene lookup returns CDR1 SGHRS and CDR2 YFSETQ. V lost 4 bases to trimming and J lost 5 bases; unmatched junction nucleotides: 6. The CDR3 totals 15 residues. The CDR3 DNA reads TGCGCCAGCAGCCACACCGGGACAGGGACCGGGGAGCTGTTTTTT. This encodes CASSHTGTGTGELFF.

The V and J genes are TRBV6-4 and TRBJ2-3, with 12 bases aligning to TRBD2. V shed 0 bases, J shed 5 bases, and the junction held 27 bases outside the gene matches. Germline loops: CDR1 MRHNA, CDR2 SNTAGT. This CDR3 is 24 amino acids long. This chain's CDR3 is CASSDSSCCWDAERLAGDKDTQYF. The CDR3 DNA is TGTGCCAGCAGTGACTCGAGTTGTTGTTGGGATGCGGAAAGACTAGCGGGAGACAAAGATACGCAGTATTTT.

The chain combines TRBV2 with TRBJ1-1; no reliable D call. This CDR3 comprises 16 residues. Germline V gives CDR1 SNHLY, CDR2 FYNNEI. The V end was cut by 1 base, the J end by 1 base, with 13 bases between. DNA for the CDR3: TGTGCCAGCAGTGAAGTAAGACTCGTGGGGAACACTGAAGCTTTCTTT. Translation: CASSEVRLVGNTEAFF.

This chain uses TRBV19 with TRBJ2-7; tentative D call: TRBD2 (5 bases). Trimming removed 3 bases at V and 4 bases at J, with 13 bases between. Germline V gene data show CDR1 as LNHDA and CDR2 as SQIVND (reference sequence). The CDR3 sequence is 14 residues long. CDR3 sequence reads: CASSIERLPYEQYF. CDR3 bases: TGTGCCAGTAGTATTGAGCGACTACCTTACGAGCAGTACTTC. The whole variable domain, filled in from reference TRBV19 and TRBJ2-7, reads DGGITQSPKYLFRKEGQNVTLSCEQNLNHDAMYWYRQDPGQGLRLIYYSQIVNDFQKGDIAEGYSVSREKKESFPLTVTSAQKNPTAFYLCASSIERLPYEQYFGPGTRLTVT.

This clone occurred once. The chain joins TRBV7-9 to TRBJ1-2, with a tentative D call TRBD1 (5 bases). CDR1 and CDR2 (germline): SEHNR, FQNEAQ (reference sequence). The CDR3 has 13 amino acids. V lost 11 bases and J 2 bases, leaving 15 bases between the germline ends. The CDR3 loop reads CAFLGDQNYGYTF. CDR3 DNA: TGTGCCTTCCTGGGGGACCAAAACTATGGCTACACCTTC.

The rearrangement uses TRBV9 and TRBJ2-7; 7 bases match TRBD1. CDR1 and CDR2 (germline): SGDLS, YYNGEE. This CDR3 region has 14 residues. J was trimmed by 0 bases and V by 2 bases; bases with no gene match: 2. The CDR3 here is CASSVGTASYEQYF. CDR3 bases: TGTGCCAGCAGCGTCGGGACAGCCTCCTACGAGCAGTACTTC.

The chain joins TRBV2 to TRBJ2-3; D may match TRBD1 or TRBD2 (6 bases each). CDR3 length: 16 residues. Trimming took 6 bases from V and 6 from J, leaving 22 bases between them. Germline V gives CDR1 SNHLY, CDR2 FYNNEI. CDR3: CASSRAGSGGGDTQYF. The CDR3 nucleotides read TGTGCCAGCAGCCGAGCGGGTAGCGGAGGGGGGGATACGCAGTATTTT.

V usage is TRBV7-2 and J usage is TRBJ1-2; D is perhaps TRBD1 (5 bases). CDR3 length: 15 residues. CDR1 SGHTA and CDR2 FQGNSA come from the germline V gene. Trimming cost V 1 base and J 7 bases, with 16 bases left between them. The CDR3 protein is CASSLGGRGPAGYTF. The CDR3 DNA reads as TGTGCCAGCAGCTTAGGGGGACGGGGCCCGGCTGGCTACACCTTC.

The gene calls are TRBV5-1 and TRBJ2-7, with a weak D call TRBD1 (5 bases). Germline values: CDR1 SGHRS, CDR2 YFSETQ. The ends were cut back, 0 bases at V and 5 bases at J, with 15 bases in the middle. The CDR3 consists of 15 residues. Written as DNA, the CDR3 is TGCGCCAGCAGCTTGGACGTAGTGGGGCTAGACGAGCAGTACTTC. Translated, it gives CASSLDVVGLDEQYF.

J is TRBJ1-1 and V is TRBV28; D gene ambiguous. The CDR3 runs to 14 residues. Deletions cut 2 bases from V and 5 bases from J, with 12 bases between. Germline V gene data show CDR1 as MDHEN and CDR2 as SYDVKM. CDR3 in amino acids: CASSLGGVGTEAFF. The CDR3 region has the DNA TGTGCCAGCAGTTTAGGCGGGGTAGGGACTGAAGCTTTCTTT.

The chain has TRBV5-5 and TRBJ1-1; the D is unclear. V lost 6 bases and J 3 bases, leaving 12 bases between the germline ends. Germline loops: CDR1 SGHKS, CDR2 YYEKEE (reference sequence). This CDR3 has 13 amino acids. The CDR3 region is CASISHGDTEAFF. The CDR3 coding sequence is TGTGCCAGCATCTCCCATGGGGACACTGAAGCTTTCTTT.

The rearrangement links TRBV28 to TRBJ1-1, with D uncertain. This CDR3 has 15 residues. Germline lookup yields CDR1 MDHEN and CDR2 SYDVKM. Trimming shortened V by 1 base and J by 0 bases, and 9 bases separated the two germline ends. The CDR3, as DNA: TGTGCCAGCAGTTTATACGTGGGTTTGAACACTGAAGCTTTCTTT. It encodes CASSLYVGLNTEAFF.

The chain is built from TRBV27 and TRBJ1-5; D not certain. Trimming took 6 bases from V and 0 from J, leaving 9 bases between them. Germline CDR1 reads MNHEY; CDR2 reads SMNVEV (reference sequence). The CDR3 has 14 residues. This CDR3 reads CASSLRDSNQPQHF. CDR3 nucleotides: TGTGCCAGCAGCCTCCGGGATAGCAATCAGCCCCAGCATTTT.

This clone was observed a single time. The chain uses TRBV7-8 and TRBJ2-1; possible D gene TRBD2, 6 bases. The germline V gene encodes CDR1 SGHVS and CDR2 FQNEAQ. The length of the CDR3 is 17 residues. V was pared by 5 bases and J by 6 bases, with 23 bases between. CDR3 amino acids: CASSKAVAAGWSNEQFF. The CDR3 coding sequence is TGTGCCAGCAGCAAAGCCGTAGCGGCGGGCTGGAGCAATGAGCAGTTCTTC.

The J gene is TRBJ1-4, the V gene TRBV7-8; D remains unclear. Germline-derived CDR1 and CDR2 are SGHVS and FQNEAQ. The length of the CDR3 is 15 residues. Trimming took off 5 bases at V and 0 bases at J, with 10 bases between the two ends. The CDR3 sequence: CASSPRHPTNEKLFF. CDR3 sequence (DNA): TGTGCCAGCAGCCCCAGACATCCAACTAATGAAAAACTGTTTTTT.

The chain is built from TRBV29-1 and TRBJ2-7; D is undetermined. The CDR3 sequence is 14 residues long. Between the trimmed V and J ends, which lost 2 bases and 1 base, there was a span of 12 bases. CDR1 is SQVTM and CDR2 is ANQGSEA in the germline V gene. CDR3 sequence: CSVEFIGVSYEQYF. The CDR3 DNA follows: TGCAGCGTTGAATTCATTGGCGTTTCCTACGAGCAGTACTTC.

This rearrangement joins TRBV18 to TRBJ2-1; possibly TRBD2 for D (5 bases). The CDR3 is made up of 18 amino acids. Looked up from germline, CDR1 is KGHSH and CDR2 is LQKENI. Trimming pared 0 bases from V and 0 bases from J, leaving 15 bases between. The chain's CDR3 is CASSPPTIFGSSYNEQFF. The CDR3 nucleotides read TGTGCCAGCTCACCACCCACTATATTTGGGAGCTCCTACAATGAGCAGTTCTTC.

V and J are TRBV7-9 and TRBJ2-3, with D uncertain. The V gene's germline CDR1 is SEHNR and CDR2 FQNEAQ (reference sequence). V was shortened by 5 bases and J by 2 bases, with 20 bases between the two germline ends. The CDR3 is 17 residues long. In DNA form, the CDR3 reads TGTGCCAGCAGCCCGCTCTTAGTCCGATCAGTCACAGATACGCAGTATTTT. Protein: CASSPLLVRSVTDTQYF.

With respect to this clone: The sample has other DNA sequences that encode this CDR3 too. The V gene is TRBV30, the J gene TRBJ2-7; D may be TRBD1 (6 bases). The CDR3 length is 11 residues. The germline CDR1 and CDR2 sequences are GTSNPN and SVGIG (reference sequence). Trimming cost V 3 bases and J 4 bases, with 7 bases left between them. This CDR3 reads CAWRGAYEQYF. CDR3 coding DNA: TGTGCCTGGAGGGGGGCGTACGAGCAGTACTTC.